This passage covers 2 T cell receptor beta chains from one sample sequenced in a study of technical replicates of blood from a few donors. Some clones are missing from TCRdb's copy, which holds only in-frame ones; the method was immunoSEQ multiplex PCR. The repertoire holds tens of thousands of clones, with approximately 93% as singletons. Sequenced material: T cells isolated from PBMCs. These receptors all stem from a human donor in good health.

J is TRBJ1-5 and V is TRBV30; D may be TRBD1 (5 bases). CDR3 length: 12 residues. Germline V lookup: CDR1 GTSNPN, CDR2 SVGIG (reference sequence). Trimming removed 5 bases at V and 5 bases at J, with 10 bases between. The chain's CDR3 is CAWQGSDQPQHF. In nucleotides, the CDR3 is TGTGCCTGGCAGGGTTCGGATCAGCCCCAGCATTTT.

The chain joins TRBV11-2 to TRBJ1-1, with a tentative D call TRBD1 (5 bases). This CDR3 comprises 14 residues. Germline V gives CDR1 SGHAT, CDR2 FQNNGV. Between the trimmed V and J ends, which lost 2 bases and 6 bases, there was a span of 13 bases. In nucleotides, the CDR3 is TGTGCCAGCAGCTTACAGGGATCGGGCGCTGAAGCTTTCTTT. Translated, it gives CASSLQGSGAEAFF.